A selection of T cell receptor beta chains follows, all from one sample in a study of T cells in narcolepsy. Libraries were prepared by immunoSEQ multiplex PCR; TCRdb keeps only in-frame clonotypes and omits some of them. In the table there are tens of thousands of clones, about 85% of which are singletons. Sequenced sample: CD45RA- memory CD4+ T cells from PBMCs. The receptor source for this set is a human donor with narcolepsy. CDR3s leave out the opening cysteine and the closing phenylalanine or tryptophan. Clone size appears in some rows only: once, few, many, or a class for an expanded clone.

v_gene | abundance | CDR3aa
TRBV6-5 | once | ASRLDIHNSPLH
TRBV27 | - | ASTRTGRGTNEKLF
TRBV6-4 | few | ASSGSSYNSPLH
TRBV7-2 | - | ASRQGAEKLF
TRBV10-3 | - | AISENARGAGSEQF
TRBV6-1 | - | ASSSQGAVTEAF
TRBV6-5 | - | ASRLSRSSYNEQF
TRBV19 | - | ASTTTGLETQY
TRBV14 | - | ASSQGGPYTGELF
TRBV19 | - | ASSIVGQHQPQH
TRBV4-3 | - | ASSQDPTSPYEQY
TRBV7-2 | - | ASSRPGRETQY